This T cell receptor beta chain is from a study of graft-versus-host responses after intestinal transplantation. Looking at the study overall: Recipients obtained multivisceral, liver-intestinal, or isolated intestinal transplants. Anti-thymocyte globulin induction preceded around 3 years of tacrolimus and steroid maintenance in all recipients.

Overall study findings and caveats: GvH clones appeared in recipient marrow, some first in ileum or blood. The highest levels of circulating GvH clones went along with early declines in HvG clones after transplant.

Sequenced by immunoSEQ multiplex PCR; TCRdb stores in-frame clones only, minus some. The sample holds 45,000 to 60,000 clones, about nine tenths seen once. The CDR3 has 13 residues. Germline V gene data show CDR1 as SEHNR and CDR2 as FQNEAQ (reference sequence). Trimming pared 0 bases from V and 5 bases from J, leaving 7 bases between. Turning to this clone: Its target is unknown.

The rearrangement links TRBV7-9 to TRBJ2-5; no firm D call. The sequence came from a human donor who was the organ donor for an intestinal transplant. Specimen: unstimulated CD4+ T cells sorted from spleen or lymph node cells, collected before transplant. For the CDR3, the DNA is TGTGCCAGCAGCTTAGCAGGGTTGGAGACCCAGTACTTC. Its translation is CASSLAGLETQYF.